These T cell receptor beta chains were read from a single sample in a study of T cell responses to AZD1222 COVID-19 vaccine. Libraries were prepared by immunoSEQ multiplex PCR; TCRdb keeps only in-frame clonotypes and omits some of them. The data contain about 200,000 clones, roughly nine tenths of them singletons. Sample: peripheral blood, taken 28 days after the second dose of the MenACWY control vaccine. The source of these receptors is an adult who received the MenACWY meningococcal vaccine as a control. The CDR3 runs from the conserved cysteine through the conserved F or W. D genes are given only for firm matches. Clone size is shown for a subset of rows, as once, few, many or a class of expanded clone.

CDR3: CASSLPAGDGEQYF
DNA: TGTGCCAGCAGCTTGCCGGCGGGGGATGGAGAGCAGTACTTC
V: TRBV7-6
J: TRBJ2-7
size: NA
D: TRBD2

CDR3: CASSLGSGQRKEFF
DNA: TGTGCCAGCAGCTTGGGGTCTGGACAGAGGAAAGAGTTCTTC
V: TRBV13
J: TRBJ2-1
size: NA
D: NA

CDR3: CASRVGHEQFF
DNA: TGTGCCAGCAGAGTGGGCCATGAGCAGTTCTTC
V: TRBV27
J: TRBJ2-1
size: NA
D: NA

CDR3: CASSQDMSYEQYF
DNA: TGTGCCAGCAGCCAAGATATGAGCTACGAGCAGTACTTC
V: TRBV4-2
J: TRBJ2-7
size: once
D: NA

CDR3: CATSDSQISVGQVSHEQYF
DNA: TGTGCCACCAGTGATTCCCAAATTTCGGTGGGACAGGTTAGCCACGAGCAGTACTTC
V: TRBV24-1
J: TRBJ2-7
size: NA
D: TRBD1

CDR3: CASSQFRFRVGHEQFF
DNA: TGCGCCAGCAGTCAATTTCGGTTCAGGGTAGGGCATGAGCAGTTCTTC
V: TRBV23-1
J: TRBJ2-1
size: NA
D: NA

CDR3: CASSRDLSYEQYF
DNA: TGTGCCAGTAGCCGGGACCTCTCCTACGAGCAGTACTTC
V: TRBV19
J: TRBJ2-7
size: NA
D: NA

CDR3: CSASFGTGGSQPQHF
DNA: TGCAGTGCTAGTTTCGGGACAGGGGGCTCTCAGCCCCAGCATTTT
V: TRBV20-1
J: TRBJ1-5
size: NA
D: TRBD1

CDR3: CAWSSRHGYTF
DNA: TGTGCCTGGTCCTCCCGCCATGGCTACACCTTC
V: TRBV30
J: TRBJ1-2
size: NA
D: NA

CDR3: CASSQLSWGLDYGYTF
DNA: TGTGCCAGCAGCCAATTGAGCTGGGGTCTGGACTATGGCTACACCTTC
V: TRBV3-1/TRBV3-2
J: TRBJ1-2
size: NA
D: NA

CDR3: CASSLSWGVSNQPQHF
DNA: TGTGCCAGCAGTTTATCGTGGGGAGTTAGCAATCAGCCCCAGCATTTT
V: TRBV27
J: TRBJ1-5
size: NA
D: NA

CDR3: CAWSTRQGRSPLHF
DNA: TGTGCCTGGAGTACCAGACAGGGGAGGTCACCCCTCCACTTT
V: TRBV30
J: TRBJ1-6
size: NA
D: TRBD1

CDR3: CATGSGREPLETQYF
DNA: TGTGCCACCGGTAGCGGGCGGGAGCCATTAGAGACCCAGTACTTC
V: TRBV10-3
J: TRBJ2-5
size: NA
D: TRBD2

CDR3: CAISELGTGMDYGYTF
DNA: TGTGCCATCAGTGAGTTAGGAACAGGGATGGACTATGGCTACACCTTC
V: TRBV10-3
J: TRBJ1-2
size: NA
D: NA

CDR3: CASSGSGPNNEQFF
DNA: TGTGCCAGTAGTGGATCGGGACCAAACAATGAGCAGTTCTTC
V: TRBV19
J: TRBJ2-1
size: once
D: NA

CDR3: CASIKGYLQNQPQHF
DNA: TGTGCCAGCATCAAAGGATACCTGCAGAATCAGCCCCAGCATTTT
V: TRBV28
J: TRBJ1-5
size: NA
D: NA